Below are 3 T cell receptor beta chains sequenced from a single sample in a study of cytomegalovirus exposure and HLA in healthy donors. PCR amplification relied on 60 Vbeta primers (plus 13 Jbeta primers). Clones were sequenced by immunoSEQ multiplex PCR, and TCRdb holds only the in-frame ones, with some missing. The repertoire has fewer than 140,000 clones, approximately 82% of them found once; the top ten carry around 2.5%. The source material was PBMCs. These receptors originate from a man in his forties or fifties in good health and CMV-seronegative.

V is TRBV6-6 and J is TRBJ2-3; D is unclear. This CDR3 has 11 amino acids. Per the germline V gene, CDR1 is MNHNY and CDR2 is SVGAGI (reference sequence). Trimming shortened V by 8 bases and J by 3 bases, and 6 bases separated the two germline ends. The CDR3 region is CASLLTDTQYF. The CDR3 bases are TGTGCCAGCCTCCTTACAGATACGCAGTATTTT.

This chain joins TRBV27 and TRBJ1-2; possible D gene TRBD1, 6 bases. The V end lost 8 bases, the J end lost 2 bases, and 15 bases lay between the germline ends. This CDR3 contains 14 residues. Germline V gene data show CDR1 as MNHEY and CDR2 as SMNVEV (reference sequence). The CDR3 DNA sequence: TGTGCCAGCGGACGGCCGGACAGAAACTATGGCTACACCTTC. Its translation: CASGRPDRNYGYTF.

The V call is TRBV6-5, the J call TRBJ2-7; 11 bases agree with TRBD2. V shed 7 bases, J shed 0 bases, and the junction held 5 bases outside the gene matches. There are 15 residues in the CDR3. In germline, CDR1 is MNHEY, CDR2 SVGAGI. The chain's CDR3 is CASTHTSGGSYEQYF. The DNA of the CDR3 is TGTGCCAGCACTCACACTAGCGGGGGCTCCTACGAGCAGTACTTC.